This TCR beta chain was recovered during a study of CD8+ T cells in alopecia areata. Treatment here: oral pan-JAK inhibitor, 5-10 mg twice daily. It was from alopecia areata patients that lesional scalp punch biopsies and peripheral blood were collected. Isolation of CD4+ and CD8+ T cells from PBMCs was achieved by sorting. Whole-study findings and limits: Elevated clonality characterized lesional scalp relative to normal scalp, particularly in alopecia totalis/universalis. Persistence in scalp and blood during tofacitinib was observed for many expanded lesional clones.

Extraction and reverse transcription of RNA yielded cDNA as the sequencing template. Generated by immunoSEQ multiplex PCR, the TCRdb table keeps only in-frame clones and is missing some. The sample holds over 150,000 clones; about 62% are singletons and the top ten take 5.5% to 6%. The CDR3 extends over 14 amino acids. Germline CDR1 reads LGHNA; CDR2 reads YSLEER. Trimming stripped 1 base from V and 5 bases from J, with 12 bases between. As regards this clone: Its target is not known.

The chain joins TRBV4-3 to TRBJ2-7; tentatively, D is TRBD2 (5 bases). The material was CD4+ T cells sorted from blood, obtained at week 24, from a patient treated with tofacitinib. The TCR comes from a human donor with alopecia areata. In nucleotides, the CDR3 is TGCGCCAGCAGCCAAGCAGGAGGCTACGACGAGCAGTACTTC. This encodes CASSQAGGYDEQYF.